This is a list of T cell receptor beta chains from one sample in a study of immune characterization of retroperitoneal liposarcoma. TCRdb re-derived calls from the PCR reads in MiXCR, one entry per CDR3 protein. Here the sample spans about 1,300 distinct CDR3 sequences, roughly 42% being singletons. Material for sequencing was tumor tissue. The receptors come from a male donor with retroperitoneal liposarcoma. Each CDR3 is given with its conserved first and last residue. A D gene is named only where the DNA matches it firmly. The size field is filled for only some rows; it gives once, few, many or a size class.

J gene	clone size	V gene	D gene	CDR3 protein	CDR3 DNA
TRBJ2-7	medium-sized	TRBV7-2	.	CASSLTDVAYEQYF	TGTGCCAGCAGCTTGACGGACGTAGCCTACGAGCAGTACTTC
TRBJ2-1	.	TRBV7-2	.	CASNPGGVTYEQFF	TGTGCTAGCAACCCCGGGGGTGTGACCTACGAGCAGTTCTTC
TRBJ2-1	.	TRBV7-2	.	CASSLEYTSYNEQFF	TGTGCCAGCAGCTTAGAATATACCTCCTACAATGAGCAGTTCTTC
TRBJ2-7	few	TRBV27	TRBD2	CASSLSSGGAPTDTQYF	TGTGCCAGCAGTTTATCCAGCGGGGGGGCCCCCACAGATACGCAGTACTTC
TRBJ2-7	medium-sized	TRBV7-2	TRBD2	CASSTRAGAVHNEQYF	TGTGCCAGCAGCACGAGGGCGGGAGCGGTACACAATGAGCAGTACTTC
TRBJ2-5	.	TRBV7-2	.	CASSLVGWEQYF	TGTGCCAGCAGCTTAGTAGGGTGGGAGCAGTACTTC
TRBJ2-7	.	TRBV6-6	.	CASGSGPHNEQYF	TGTGCCAGCGGATCAGGGCCACACAATGAGCAGTACTTC
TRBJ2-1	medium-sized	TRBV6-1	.	CASSRDPDQETQFF	TGTGCCAGCAGTCGGGACCCTGACCAAGAGACCCAGTTCTTC
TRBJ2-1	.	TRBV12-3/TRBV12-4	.	CASSLSHEQFF	TGTGCCAGCAGTTTATCCCATGAGCAGTTCTTC
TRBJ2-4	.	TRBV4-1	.	CASSLRTELAKNIQYF	TGCGCCAGCAGCCTTAGGACTGAACTAGCCAAAAACATTCAGTACTTC
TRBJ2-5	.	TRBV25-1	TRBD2	CASKPAGQKGETQYF	TGTGCCAGCAAGCCAGCGGGGCAAAAGGGAGAGACCCAGTACTTC
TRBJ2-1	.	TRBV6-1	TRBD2	CAGAPGLAGDGTQFF	TGTGCCGGAGCCCCGGGACTAGCGGGTGATGGGACCCAGTTCTTC
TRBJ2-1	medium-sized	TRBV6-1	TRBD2	CASSQRAGVVGRFF	TGTGCCAGCAGCCAGAGAGCGGGAGTCGTGGGTCGGTTCTTC
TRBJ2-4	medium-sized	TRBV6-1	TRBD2	CASSSGIAKNIQYF	TGTGCCAGCAGTAGCGGGATAGCCAAAAACATTCAGTACTTC
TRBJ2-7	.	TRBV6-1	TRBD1	CASSEGDRGEQYF	TGTGCCAGCAGTGAAGGGGACAGGGGCGAGCAGTACTTC
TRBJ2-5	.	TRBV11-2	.	CASTLTRYQEQYF	TGTGCCAGCACCCTAACTAGGTATCAGGAGCAGTACTTC
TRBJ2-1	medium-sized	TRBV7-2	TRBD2	CASSSSGSRETQFF	TGTGCCAGCAGCTCTAGCGGGAGCAGAGAGACCCAGTTCTTC
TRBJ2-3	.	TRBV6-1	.	CASSLRRTEQDTQYF	TGTGCCAGCAGCCTTAGACGGACGGAGCAAGATACGCAGTATTTT
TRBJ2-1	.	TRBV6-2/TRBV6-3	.	CASIPRGTVGDNEQFF	TGTGCCAGCATTCCTCGGGGCACCGTTGGGGACAATGAGCAGTTCTTC
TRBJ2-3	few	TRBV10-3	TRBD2	CAISQPGLAPVKADTQYF	TGTGCCATCAGTCAGCCGGGACTAGCGCCAGTAAAGGCAGATACGCAGTATTTT
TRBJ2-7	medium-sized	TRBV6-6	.	CASAEGSSYEQYF	TGTGCTTCCGCCGAGGGCAGCTCCTACGAGCAGTACTTC
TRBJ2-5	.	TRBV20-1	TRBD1	CSAKSYGTVQETQYF	TGCAGTGCTAAGAGTTACGGGACAGTCCAAGAGACCCAGTACTTC
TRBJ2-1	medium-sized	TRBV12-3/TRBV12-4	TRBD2	CASSFGTTPFF	TGTGCCAGCAGTTTCGGGACTACCCCCTTCTTC
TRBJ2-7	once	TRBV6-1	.	CASGATIVPGRTYEQYF	TGTGCCAGCGGAGCCACTATCGTACCGGGGCGGACCTACGAGCAGTACTTC
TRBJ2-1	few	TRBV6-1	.	CASSLRAVETQFF	TGTGCCAGCAGTTTGAGGGCGGTGGAGACCCAGTTCTTC
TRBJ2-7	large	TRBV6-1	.	CASSEYSISYEQYF	TGTGCCAGCAGTGAGTACTCGATCTCCTACGAGCAGTACTTC
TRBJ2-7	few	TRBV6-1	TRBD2	CASSEERDSYNEQYF	TGTGCCAGCAGTGAAGAGCGGGATTCCTACAATGAGCAGTACTTC
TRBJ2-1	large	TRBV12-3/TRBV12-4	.	CASRTDSNFGMDEQFF	TGTGCCAGCAGGACCGACAGTAACTTTGGGATGGATGAGCAGTTCTTC
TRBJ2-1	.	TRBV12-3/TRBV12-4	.	CASSFTTDYEQFF	TGTGCCAGCAGTTTTACGACAGACTACGAGCAGTTCTTC
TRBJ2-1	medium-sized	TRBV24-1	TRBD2	CATSDRAGAAYNEQFF	TGTGCCACCAGTGATCGTGCGGGAGCGGCCTACAATGAGCAGTTCTTC
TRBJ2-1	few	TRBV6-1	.	CASRVHGYNEQFF	TGTGCCAGCAGAGTACATGGATACAATGAGCAGTTCTTC
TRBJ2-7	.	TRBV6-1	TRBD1	CASGDRALYEQYF	TGTGCCTCAGGGGACAGGGCTTTGTACGAGCAGTACTTC
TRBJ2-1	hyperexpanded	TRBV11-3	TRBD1	CASSLEGGNMYNEQFF	TGTGCCAGCAGCCTAGAAGGGGGCAACATGTACAATGAGCAGTTCTTC
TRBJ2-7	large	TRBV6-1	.	CASRPHRTYEQYF	TGTGCCAGCAGACCCCATAGGACCTACGAGCAGTACTTC
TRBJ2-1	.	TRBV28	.	CASRTRVGEQFF	TGTGCCAGCAGGACAAGGGTTGGTGAGCAGTTCTTC
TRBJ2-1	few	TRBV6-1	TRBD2	CASSVSGRGDEQFF	TGTGCCAGCAGCGTTAGCGGGAGGGGCGATGAGCAGTTCTTC
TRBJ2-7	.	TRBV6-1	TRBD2	CASSEVGGVYEQYF	TGTGCCAGCAGTGAAGTGGGGGGGGTCTACGAGCAGTACTTC
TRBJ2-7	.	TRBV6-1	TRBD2	CASSPTSGSSYEQYF	TGTGCCAGCAGTCCGACTAGCGGGAGCTCCTATGAGCAGTACTTC
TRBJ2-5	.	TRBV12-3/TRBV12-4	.	CASSLVPGEQYF	TGTGCCAGCAGTTTAGTGCCGGGGGAGCAGTACTTC
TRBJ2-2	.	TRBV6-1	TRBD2	CASKPYGASGRRELFF	TGTGCCAGCAAGCCTTATGGGGCTAGCGGGAGACGGGAGCTGTTTTTT
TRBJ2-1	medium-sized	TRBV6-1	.	CASSEGGTLETQFF	TGTGCCAGCAGTGAAGGTGGGACCCTGGAGACCCAGTTCTTC
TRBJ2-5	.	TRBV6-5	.	CASKDQALGPVEQYF	TGTGCCAGTAAAGACCAAGCCCTCGGACCGGTGGAGCAGTACTTC
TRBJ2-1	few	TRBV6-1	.	CASSEEGVLQETQFF	TGTGCCAGCAGTGAAGAGGGAGTGCTGCAAGAGACCCAGTTCTTC
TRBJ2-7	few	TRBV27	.	CASSIPGRGSYNEQYF	TGTGCCAGCAGTATCCCGGGACGGGGCTCCTACAATGAGCAGTACTTC
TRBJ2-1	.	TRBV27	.	CASSSPTDRPGQFF	TGTGCCAGCAGTTCCCCCACCGACAGGCCGGGGCAGTTCTTC
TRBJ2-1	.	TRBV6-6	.	CASSYSAQETQFF	TGTGCCAGCAGTTACTCGGCCCAAGAGACCCAGTTCTTC
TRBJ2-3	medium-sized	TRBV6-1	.	CASSEGLSLGTQFF	TGTGCCAGCAGTGAAGGTTTGAGCCTCGGAACCCAGTTCTTT
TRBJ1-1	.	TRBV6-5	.	CASSQGGWTEAFF	TGTGCCAGCAGTCAAGGGGGTTGGACTGAAGCTTTCTTC
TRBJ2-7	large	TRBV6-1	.	CASSYTWNNEQYF	TGTGCCAGCAGTTATACGTGGAACAATGAGCAGTACTTC
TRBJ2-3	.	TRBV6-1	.	CASSELSPLQYF	TGTGCCAGCAGTGAATTGTCGCCATTGCAGTATTTT
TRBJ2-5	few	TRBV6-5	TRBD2	CASSEIAGGQETQYF	TGTGCCAGCAGTGAAATAGCGGGGGGGCAAGAGACCCAGTACTTC
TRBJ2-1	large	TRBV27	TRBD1	CASSYSGGPNYEQFF	TGTGCCAGCAGTTACTCAGGGGGTCCCAACTACGAGCAGTTCTTC
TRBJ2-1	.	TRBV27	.	CASSFARAYNEQFF	TGTGCCAGCAGCTTCGCCAGGGCCTACAATGAGCAGTTCTTC
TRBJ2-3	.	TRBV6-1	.	CASSEAPGPPKEQYF	TGTGCCAGCAGTGAAGCGCCAGGTCCCCCCAAAGAGCAGTATTTT